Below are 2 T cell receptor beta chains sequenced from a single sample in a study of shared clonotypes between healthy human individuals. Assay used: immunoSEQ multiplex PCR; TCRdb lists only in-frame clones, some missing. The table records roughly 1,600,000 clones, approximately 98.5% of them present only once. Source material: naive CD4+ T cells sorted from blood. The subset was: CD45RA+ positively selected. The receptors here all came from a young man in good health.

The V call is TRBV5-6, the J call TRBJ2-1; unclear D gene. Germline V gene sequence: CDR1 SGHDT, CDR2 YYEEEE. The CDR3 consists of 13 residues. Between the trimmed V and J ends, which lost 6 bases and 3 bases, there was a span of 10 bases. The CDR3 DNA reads TGTGCCAGCACCCCCGCCGGCTACAATGAGCAGTTCTTC. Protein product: CASTPAGYNEQFF. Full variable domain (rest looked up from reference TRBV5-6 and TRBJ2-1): DAGVTQSPTHLIKTRGQQVTLRCSPKSGHDTVSWYQQALGQGPQFIFQYYEEEERQRGNFPDRFSGHQFPNYSSELNVNALLLGDSALYLCASTPAGYNEQFFGPGTRLTVL.

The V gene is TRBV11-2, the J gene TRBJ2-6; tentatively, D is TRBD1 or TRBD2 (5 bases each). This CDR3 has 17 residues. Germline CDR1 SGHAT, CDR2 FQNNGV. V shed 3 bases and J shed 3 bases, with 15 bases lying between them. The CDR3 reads CASSLSVGVSGANVLTF. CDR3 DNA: TGTGCCAGCAGCTTGTCGGTGGGGGTTAGTGGGGCCAACGTCCTGACTTTC. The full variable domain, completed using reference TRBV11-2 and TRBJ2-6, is EAGVAQSPRYKIIEKRQSVAFWCNPISGHATLYWYQQILGQGPKLLIQFQNNGVVDDSQLPKDRFSAERLKGVDSTLKIQPAKLEDSAVYLCASSLSVGVSGANVLTFGAGSRLTVL.